The 32 T cell receptor beta chains reported below all come from one sample, sequenced in a study of shared clonotypes between healthy human individuals. Assay: immunoSEQ multiplex PCR; the TCRdb copy retains only in-frame clones and omits some. The sample gives fewer than 600,000 clones, around 76% of which show up once; about 11% is in the top ten. Sequencing input: PBMCs. These receptors all come from a woman aged 40 to 50 in good health. Some clones in this sample may be carry-over from other donors' samples.

The chain uses TRBV19 and TRBJ2-7; TRBD1 is a possible D gene (6 bases). Germline CDR1 LNHDA, CDR2 SQIVND (reference sequence). Between the trimmed V and J ends, which lost 6 bases and 5 bases, there was a span of 17 bases. This CDR3 has 14 residues. CDR3 bases: TGTGCCAGTAGCGCGGCGCAGGGGAGCAACGAGCAGTACTTC. Amino acids: CASSAAQGSNEQYF.

This clone occurred a few times. V usage is TRBV28 and J usage is TRBJ2-4; the match to TRBD1 covers 7 bases. V lost 6 bases, J lost 9 bases, and 8 bases stayed unmatched. The CDR3 totals 13 residues. The V gene's germline CDR1 is MDHEN and CDR2 SYDVKM. The CDR3 DNA reads TGTGCCAGCAGCACTCAGGGGGTCCGCATTCAGTACTTC. This gives the protein CASSTQGVRIQYF.

This clone has only a few counts. This rearrangement joins TRBV10-1 to TRBJ1-3; 8 bases fit TRBD1. The V gene's germline CDR1 is WNHNN and CDR2 SYGVQD (reference sequence). The length of the CDR3 is 14 residues. V lost 5 bases and J lost 4; bases outside the gene matches: 4. This CDR3 is CASSSGTGGNTIYF. The CDR3 DNA follows: TGCGCCAGCAGTTCCGGGACAGGAGGAAACACCATATATTTT.

This chain connects TRBV7-3 to TRBJ2-7; maybe TRBD2 (6 bases). This CDR3 spans 15 amino acids. The germline V gene has CDR1 SGHTA and CDR2 FQGTGA. Trimming pared 0 bases from V and 0 bases from J, leaving 9 bases between. In DNA, the CDR3 is TGTGCCAGCAGCTTAACGGGAGCGGGCTCCTACGAGCAGTACTTC. Its protein is CASSLTGAGSYEQYF.

This clone appeared a single time. CDR3 sequence: CAWSNLAGSYEQYF. The DNA of the CDR3 is TGTGCCTGGAGCAACCTAGCGGGCTCCTACGAGCAGTACTTC. The J gene is TRBJ2-7, the V gene TRBV30, with 8 bases that match TRBD2. This CDR3 has 14 residues. Trimming removed 3 bases from V and 0 bases from J; junction bases left unmatched: 4. CDR1 GTSNPN and CDR2 SVGIG come from the germline V gene (reference sequence).

The chain is built from TRBV19 and TRBJ1-5; 7 bases are shared with TRBD1. The CDR3 has 16 residues. J gave up 2 bases and V 5 bases, and 9 bases lay outside the gene matches. Germline loops: CDR1 LNHDA, CDR2 SQIVND (reference sequence). CDR3 residues: CASSGQQGQGNQPQHF. Written as DNA, the CDR3 is TGTGCCAGTAGTGGACAACAGGGGCAGGGCAATCAGCCCCAGCATTTT.

CDR3 nucleotide sequence: TGTGCCAGCAGCTTAGGGCAGGTCCCGGGACAGCCCCAGCATTTT. Its translation is CASSLGQVPGQPQHF. The genes are TRBV7-2 and TRBJ1-5; D ambiguous. The CDR3 has 15 residues. Looked up from germline, CDR1 is SGHTA and CDR2 is FQGNSA. The V end was cut by 1 base, the J end by 7 bases, with 14 bases between. Variable domain in full (rest from reference TRBV7-2 and TRBJ1-5): GAGVSQSPSNKVTEKGKDVELRCDPISGHTALYWYRQSLGQGLEFLIYFQGNSAPDKSGLPSDRFSAERTGGSVSTLTIQRTQQEDSAVYLCASSLGQVPGQPQHFGDGTRLSIL.

Here the CDR3 DNA reads TGTGCCAGCAGGTTCTCGGCTAACTATGGCTACACCTTC. Residues: CASRFSANYGYTF. The rearrangement uses TRBV28 and TRBJ1-2, with D hard to call. V shed 6 bases and J shed 0 bases, with 8 bases lying between them. Looked up from germline, CDR1 is MDHEN and CDR2 is SYDVKM. CDR3 size: 13 residues.

This clone was seen a handful of times. The chain is built from TRBV30 and TRBJ2-1, with D perhaps TRBD2 (8 bases). V lost 3 bases and J 7 bases, leaving 19 bases between the germline ends. CDR3 length: 15 residues. Per the germline V gene, CDR1 is GTSNPN and CDR2 is SVGIG (reference sequence). The CDR3 DNA reads TGTGCCTGGAGGTTAGCGGGACAGACCTGGAATGAGCAGTTCTTC. Residues: CAWRLAGQTWNEQFF.

This sequence joins TRBV5-1 and TRBJ2-1; D might be TRBD2 (5 bases). Germline loops: CDR1 SGHRS, CDR2 YFSETQ. Trimming left V 5 bases short and J 5 bases short, with 14 bases between. This CDR3 is 14 amino acids long. In nucleotides, the CDR3 is TGCGCCAGCAGGGAGCCGACTAAGAACAATGAGCAGTTCTTC. The encoded protein is CASREPTKNNEQFF.

This chain links TRBV11-2 with TRBJ2-7, with 8 nucleotides matching TRBD2. The CDR3 length is 15 residues. CDR1 and CDR2 from the germline V gene are SGHAT and FQNNGV. After removal of 5 bases from V and 6 bases from J, the junction contained 12 bases not matched to a gene. CDR3 residues: CASSRDGLASLEQYF. Written as DNA, the CDR3 is TGTGCCAGCAGCCGCGACGGACTAGCCTCTCTCGAGCAGTACTTC.

The CDR3 sequence is CSAGLETQYF. CDR3 nucleotide sequence: TGCAGTGCTGGTCTAGAGACCCAGTACTTC. The rearrangement joins TRBV20-1 to TRBJ2-5; D gene uncertain. The CDR3 consists of 10 residues. The germline V gene has CDR1 DFQATT and CDR2 SNEGSKA (reference sequence). Trimming took off 5 bases at V and 4 bases at J, with 5 bases between the two ends.

V is TRBV6-1 and J is TRBJ1-4; D may be TRBD1 (6 bases). The CDR3 is 14 residues long. Per germline, CDR1 MNHNS and CDR2 SASEGT. Trimming took 6 bases from V and 8 from J, leaving 16 bases between them. CDR3 loop: CASRTQGPNEKLFF. DNA of the CDR3: TGTGCCAGCAGGACACAGGGTCCGAACGAAAAACTGTTTTTT.

This clone came up once. The chain couples TRBV9 to TRBJ1-4; D might be TRBD1 (5 bases). This CDR3 spans 15 amino acids. CDR1 and CDR2 from the germline V gene are SGDLS and YYNGEE. V shed 0 bases and J shed 5 bases, with 11 bases lying between them. The CDR3 region is CASSVGGAGNEKLFF. The CDR3 nucleotides read TGTGCCAGCAGCGTAGGGGGCGCGGGGAATGAAAAACTGTTTTTT.

CDR3 DNA: TGTGCCAGCAGTTTAGATCCCAAAAACATTCAGTACTTC. This translates into CASSLDPKNIQYF. This chain links TRBV27 with TRBJ2-4, with unresolved D. The CDR3 is 13 residues long. The V end lost 2 bases, the J end lost 2 bases, and 4 bases lay between the germline ends. The germline V gene has CDR1 MNHEY and CDR2 SMNVEV (reference sequence).

The rearrangement links TRBV11-1 to TRBJ2-7; D remains ambiguous. Deletions cut 5 bases from V and 5 bases from J, with 13 bases between. CDR1 is SGHAT and CDR2 is FQDESV in the germline V gene (reference sequence). This CDR3 region has 13 residues. The CDR3 reads CASSLSSIHEQYF. The CDR3 DNA reads as TGTGCCAGCAGCCTCTCCTCCATCCACGAGCAGTACTTC.

The V and J genes are TRBV7-3 and TRBJ2-1, with TRBD2 as a possible D gene (5 bases). CDR3 length: 16 residues. V gave up 2 bases and J gave up 4 bases, with 15 bases separating them. Germline CDR1 is SGHTA and CDR2 is FQGTGA. The CDR3 reads CASSLQDLPHYNEQFF. The CDR3 DNA reads TGTGCCAGCAGCTTACAGGACTTACCCCATTACAATGAGCAGTTCTTC.

CDR3 residues: CASSQLSYEQYF. CDR3 nucleotides: TGTGCCAGCAGCCAATTGTCCTACGAGCAGTACTTC. The V gene is TRBV16, the J gene TRBJ2-5; D ambiguous. The assigned J gene may be wrong: the sequence end matches TRBJ2-7 better. This CDR3 has 12 amino acids. Germline V gene data show CDR1 as KGHSY and CDR2 as FQNENV.

The chain carries TRBV5-4 and TRBJ2-5; no clear D. Germline lookup yields CDR1 SGHNT and CDR2 YYREEE (reference sequence). Trimming pared 1 base from V and 2 bases from J, leaving 9 bases between. CDR3 length: 14 amino acids. CDR3 bases: TGTGCCAGCAGCTTGCAAGCGACGCAAGAGACCCAGTACTTC. Its translation is CASSLQATQETQYF.

The chain joins TRBV7-2 to TRBJ2-2; D remains unclear. V lost 1 base to trimming and J lost 2 bases, with 8 bases between them. Germline CDR1 and CDR2: SGHTA and FQGNSA. The CDR3 spans 15 residues. The CDR3 DNA reads as TGTGCCAGCAGCTTAGACGGAAAAAACACCGGGGAGCTGTTTTTT. Protein product: CASSLDGKNTGELFF.

This clone was seen only a few times. The J gene is TRBJ1-1, the V gene TRBV30, with 9 bases aligning to TRBD1. With V trimmed by 5 bases and J by 9 bases, 10 bases remained unmatched. Germline lookup yields CDR1 GTSNPN and CDR2 SVGIG (reference sequence). The CDR3 is 13 residues long. The CDR3 spells CAWLGTGRRQAFF. The DNA for the CDR3 is TGTGCCTGGCTCGGGACAGGGCGACGCCAAGCTTTCTTT.

This CDR3 is CASSLTTGVGNTIYF. DNA of the CDR3: TGTGCCAGCAGCCTAACGACAGGGGTCGGAAACACCATATATTTT. V usage is TRBV4-2 and J usage is TRBJ1-3; 8 bases agree with TRBD1. CDR1 LGHNA and CDR2 YNFKEQ come from the germline V gene. This CDR3 has 15 amino acids. Trimming took 4 bases from V and 4 from J; bases not matched to a gene: 6.

On this clone itself: The likely explanation is a read error, given a far larger clone one base away. Other DNA sequences within the sample encode an identical CDR3. This chain links TRBV2 with TRBJ1-1, with TRBD1 identical over 10 bases. Germline-derived CDR1 and CDR2 are SNHLY and FYNNEI. With 2 bases clipped from V and 8 bases from J, the junction kept 8 bases outside the gene matches. This CDR3 is 15 amino acids long. The CDR3 reads CASSEWDRGSPEAFF. CDR3 bases: TGTGCCAGCAGTGAATGGGACAGGGGCTCTCCCGAAGCTTTCTTT. Complete variable domain (other parts from reference TRBV2 and TRBJ1-1): EPEVTQTPSHQVTQMGQEVILRCVPISNHLYFYWYRQILGQKVEFLVSFYNNEISEKSEIFDDQFSVERPDGSNFTLKIRSTKLEDSAMYFCASSEWDRGSPEAFFGQGTRLTVV.

The chain recombines TRBV15 with TRBJ2-7, with D possibly called TRBD1 or TRBD2 (6 bases each). The ends were cut back, 0 bases at V and 0 bases at J, with 9 bases in the middle. Germline-derived CDR1 and CDR2 are LNHNV and YYDKDF (reference sequence). CDR3 size: 15 residues. Written as DNA, the CDR3 is TGTGCCACCAGCAGAGAAGGGGGAGGCTCCTACGAGCAGTACTTC. Translating it yields CATSREGGGSYEQYF.

This chain's CDR3 is CASSESPGHAEKLFF. The CDR3 DNA reads as TGTGCCAGCAGTGAATCTCCGGGACACGCTGAAAAACTGTTTTTT. V usage is TRBV2 and J usage is TRBJ1-4, with a possible D match to TRBD1 (6 bases). The CDR3 consists of 15 residues. CDR1 and CDR2 from the germline V gene are SNHLY and FYNNEI. Trimming removed 2 bases from V and 7 bases from J, with 14 bases in between.

V usage is TRBV30 and J usage is TRBJ1-2, with D perhaps TRBD1 (6 bases). The CDR3 spans 13 residues. Trimming cost V 4 bases and J 4 bases, with 13 bases left between them. Germline V gene sequence: CDR1 GTSNPN, CDR2 SVGIG (reference sequence). CDR3 nucleotides: TGTGCCTGGAAGGGGCAGGGGCCCTATGGCTACACCTTC. It translates to CAWKGQGPYGYTF.

Turning to this clone: The same CDR3 also results from other DNA sequences found in this sample. This sequence joins TRBV5-1 and TRBJ2-5; D is uncertain. Looked up from germline, CDR1 is SGHRS and CDR2 is YFSETQ. This CDR3 region has 14 residues. Trimming cost V 1 base and J 0 bases, with 7 bases left between them. The CDR3 here is CASSLLGDQETQYF. The CDR3 DNA sequence: TGCGCCAGCAGCTTGCTAGGAGACCAAGAGACCCAGTACTTC.

This clone was detected only once. The chain carries TRBV5-1 and TRBJ2-1; D perhaps matches TRBD2 (5 bases). The length of the CDR3 is 13 residues. Trimming took off 2 bases at V and 6 bases at J, with 9 bases between the two ends. The germline gives CDR1 SGHRS, CDR2 YFSETQ. The CDR3 here is CASSFGSGNEQFF. DNA of the CDR3: TGCGCCAGCAGCTTTGGCAGCGGCAATGAGCAGTTCTTC. The variable domain in full, completed from reference TRBV5-1 and TRBJ2-1, reads KAGVTQTPRYLIKTRGQQVTLSCSPISGHRSVSWYQQTPGQGLQFLFEYFSETQRNKGNFPGRFSGRQFSNSRSEMNVSTLELGDSALYLCASSFGSGNEQFFGPGTRLTVL.

The chain uses TRBV6-1 and TRBJ2-7; D is uncertain. The germline V and J ends were trimmed by 2 bases and 2 bases, with 7 bases remaining between them. The CDR3 loop spans 13 amino acids. The V gene's germline CDR1 is MNHNS and CDR2 SASEGT. The CDR3 sequence: CASSETATYEQYF. In DNA, the CDR3 is TGTGCCAGCAGTGAAACAGCCACCTACGAGCAGTACTTC.

The chain combines TRBV5-8 with TRBJ2-5; 8 positions agree with TRBD1. This CDR3 region has 14 residues. The germline gives CDR1 SGHTS, CDR2 YDEGEE. J lost 5 bases, V lost 2 bases, and 5 bases had no gene match. In nucleotides, the CDR3 is TGTGCCAGCAGCTTCCAGGGGGCGCGGGAGACCCAGTACTTC. Encoded protein: CASSFQGARETQYF.

This clone was seen a single time. The V and J genes are TRBV9 and TRBJ2-1; 11 positions match TRBD2. This CDR3 spans 16 amino acids. Germline-derived CDR1 and CDR2 are SGDLS and YYNGEE. V was pared by 2 bases and J by 2 bases, with 3 bases of the junction left unmatched. For the CDR3, the DNA is TGTGCCAGCAGCGTCTTGGGACTAGCGGCCTACAATGAGCAGTTCTTC. Translation: CASSVLGLAAYNEQFF.

The chain joins TRBV30 to TRBJ2-1, with D perhaps TRBD1 (5 bases). Trimming cost V 6 bases and J 0 bases, with 15 bases left between them. The CDR3 has 15 residues. Germline lookup yields CDR1 GTSNPN and CDR2 SVGIG (reference sequence). The CDR3 DNA is TGTGCCTGTAGTTCAGGGCTAAGCTCCTACAATGAGCAGTTCTTC. Amino acids: CACSSGLSSYNEQFF.